The clone carrying this T cell receptor (beta chain) was counted many times. The antigen remains unidentified. This sample is drawn from a study of CD8 T cells in ankylosing spondylitis. Germline CDR1 and CDR2: MRHNA and SNTAGT. The V gene lost 6 bases and the J gene lost 0 bases, with 9 bases spanning the gap. This CDR3 is 14 amino acids long. The study's findings and limits: Reports of some motif variants in reactive arthritis synovial fluid and blood predate this one.

The authors made TCR beta libraries by quantitative 5'-RACE with molecular barcodes. MiXCR was run by TCRdb on the 5' RACE reads, yielding one entry per CDR3 protein. The data hold 250,000 to 400,000 distinct CDR3 sequences, with 11% observed a single time. The sample consisted of blood, either unsorted or a sorted T cell fraction (not recorded which). The source is a female donor with ankylosing spondylitis or in good health (not recorded which). This sequence joins TRBV6-4 and TRBJ2-1; D is uncertain. The CDR3 here is CASSPQSSYNEQFF. DNA for the CDR3: TGTGCCAGCAGCCCCCAGAGCTCCTACAATGAGCAGTTCTTC.